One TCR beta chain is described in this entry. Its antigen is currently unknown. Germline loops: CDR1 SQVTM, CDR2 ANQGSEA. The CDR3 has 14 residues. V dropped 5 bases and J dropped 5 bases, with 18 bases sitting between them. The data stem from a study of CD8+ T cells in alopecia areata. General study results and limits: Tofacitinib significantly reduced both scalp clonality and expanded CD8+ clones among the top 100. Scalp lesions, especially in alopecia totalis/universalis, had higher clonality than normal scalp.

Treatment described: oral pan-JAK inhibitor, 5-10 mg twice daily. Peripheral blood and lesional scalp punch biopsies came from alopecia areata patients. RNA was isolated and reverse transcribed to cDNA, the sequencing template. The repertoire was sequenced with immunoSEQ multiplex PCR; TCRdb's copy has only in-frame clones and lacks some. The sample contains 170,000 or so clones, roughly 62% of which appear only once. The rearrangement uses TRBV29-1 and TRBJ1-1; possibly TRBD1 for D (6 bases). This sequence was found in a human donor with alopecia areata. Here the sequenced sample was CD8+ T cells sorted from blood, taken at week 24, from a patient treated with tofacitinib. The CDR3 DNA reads TGCAGCGTTACCCCGGGACACCTGGATACTGAAGCTTTCTTT. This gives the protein CSVTPGHLDTEAFF.